This is a list of T cell receptor beta chains from one sample in a study of cytomegalovirus exposure and HLA in healthy donors. Method: immunoSEQ multiplex PCR; TCRdb's copy keeps in-frame clones and lacks some. The repertoire consists of 120,000 or so clones, with over 75% occurring once and the leading ten covering approximately 1.5%. Sequenced sample: PBMCs. The receptors stem from a woman between 18 and 30 years old in good health and CMV-seronegative. Each CDR3 is given with its conserved first and last residue. A D gene is named only where the DNA matches it firmly. The size of a clone is reported for some rows only, either as once, few or many, or as a class for expanded clones.

>NA|few|TRBV27|TRBJ2-3
CASSSVTDTQYF
TGTGCCAGCAGTTCCGTCACAGATACGCAGTATTTT
>NA|NA|TRBV9|TRBJ2-3
CASSVLRGVADTQYF
TGTGCCAGCAGCGTATTACGGGGTGTCGCAGATACGCAGTATTTT
>NA|NA|TRBV7-2|TRBJ2-5
CASILDSGGETQYF
TGTGCCAGCATCCTCGACAGTGGGGGCGAGACCCAGTACTTC
>NA|NA|TRBV27|TRBJ2-5
CASSFRGWETQYF
TGTGCCAGCAGTTTCCGAGGGTGGGAGACCCAGTACTTC
>TRBD1|NA|TRBV7-8|TRBJ2-7
CASSITGTGGLYGQYF
TGTGCCAGCAGCATAACCGGGACAGGGGGCCTCTACGGGCAGTACTTC
>NA|few|TRBV5-1|TRBJ2-7
CASSLRQATYEQYF
TGCGCCAGCAGCTTGCGACAGGCGACCTACGAGCAGTACTTC
>TRBD1|NA|TRBV5-1|TRBJ1-1
CASSPGQGDVTEAFF
TGCGCCAGCAGCCCGGGACAGGGGGACGTCACTGAAGCTTTCTTT
>TRBD1|NA|TRBV4-2|TRBJ1-1
CASSQGDRVPEAFF
TGTGCCAGCAGCCAAGGGGACAGGGTGCCTGAAGCTTTCTTT
>NA|NA|TRBV6-5|TRBJ1-3
CASSYGQGPTGNTIYF
TGTGCCAGCAGTTATGGGCAGGGTCCAACTGGAAACACCATATATTTT
>TRBD2|NA|TRBV11-3|TRBJ2-5
CASSPGTSGQETQYF
TGTGCCAGCAGCCCCGGGACTAGCGGCCAAGAGACCCAGTACTTC
>NA|NA|TRBV5-6|TRBJ2-5
CASSYRRGGPATQYF
TGTGCCAGCAGCTACAGAAGGGGGGGGCCCGCGACCCAGTACTTC
>TRBD1|NA|TRBV5-1|TRBJ2-2
CASSANAGGYGELFF
TGCGCCAGCAGCGCCAACGCAGGGGGCTACGGGGAGCTGTTTTTT
>TRBD1|NA|TRBV6-5|TRBJ2-7
CASSYGRGPSEQYF
TGTGCCAGCAGTTACGGCAGGGGGCCTAGCGAGCAGTACTTC
>NA|NA|TRBV5-4|TRBJ1-6
CASSLADDNSPLHF
TGTGCCAGCAGCTTGGCAGATGATAATTCACCCCTCCACTTT
>TRBD2|NA|TRBV4-1|TRBJ2-5
CASSQDGRAKQYF
TGCGCCAGCAGCCAAGATGGGAGGGCCAAGCAGTACTTC
>NA|NA|TRBV7-2|TRBJ2-3
CASNPTAGGDTQYF
TGTGCCAGCAATCCGACGGCGGGCGGAGATACGCAGTATTTT
>NA|NA|TRBV4-3|TRBJ1-1
CASSQDRGTEAFF
TGCGCCAGCAGCCAAGACAGGGGCACTGAAGCTTTCTTT
>TRBD1|NA|TRBV7-9|TRBJ2-2
CASSTGQGSNTGELFF
TGTGCCAGCAGCACCGGACAGGGCTCGAACACCGGGGAGCTGTTTTTT
>TRBD2|NA|TRBV6-1|TRBJ2-7
CASSDAGGVLAGYEQYF
TGTGCCAGCAGTGATGCGGGGGGTGTTCTAGCGGGGTACGAGCAGTACTTC
>TRBD1|once|TRBV5-1|TRBJ1-5
CASSPGQLQGYSNQPQHF
TGCGCCAGCAGCCCGGGACAGCTTCAGGGTTATAGCAATCAGCCCCAGCATTTT
>TRBD1|NA|TRBV19|TRBJ1-5
CASSMWTGRDQPQHF
TGTGCCAGTAGTATGTGGACAGGCAGGGATCAGCCCCAGCATTTT
>TRBD1|NA|TRBV19|TRBJ2-7
CASTISHRQGAYEQYF
TGTGCCAGTACCATTTCACACCGACAGGGAGCCTACGAGCAGTACTTC
>TRBD1|NA|TRBV27|TRBJ1-2
CASSTLTGAYGYTF
TGTGCCAGCAGTACCCTGACAGGGGCCTATGGCTACACCTTC
>NA|NA|TRBV5-1|TRBJ1-1
CASSSPTGTLNTEAFF
TGCGCCAGCAGCTCCCCTACCGGGACTTTGAACACTGAAGCTTTCTTT
>TRBD1|once|TRBV2|TRBJ1-1
CASSDWQGATEAFF
TGTGCCAGCAGTGATTGGCAGGGGGCCACTGAAGCTTTCTTT
>NA|NA|TRBV29-1|TRBJ2-7
CSANTGSNEQYF
TGCAGCGCTAATACAGGGTCCAACGAGCAGTACTTC
>TRBD2|NA|TRBV15|TRBJ2-1
CATSGRPGTSGIYNEQFF
TGTGCCACCAGCGGCCGACCCGGGACTAGCGGCATTTACAATGAGCAGTTCTTC
>NA|NA|TRBV19|TRBJ2-7
CASRQVRGRTSPYEQYF
TGTGCCAGTAGACAGGTTCGAGGACGGACCAGCCCCTACGAGCAGTACTTC
>NA|NA|TRBV19|TRBJ1-1
CASTGENTEAFF
TGTGCCAGTACGGGGGAGAACACTGAAGCTTTCTTT
>TRBD2|NA|TRBV4-3|TRBJ2-7
CASSPGTSGGYEQYF
TGCGCCAGCAGCCCCGGGACTAGCGGGGGGTACGAGCAGTACTTC
>TRBD2|few|TRBV19|TRBJ2-2
CASKRSGGPTGELFF
TGTGCCAGTAAACGCTCGGGGGGGCCCACCGGGGAGCTGTTTTTT
>TRBD1|NA|TRBV10-3|TRBJ2-7
CAADRTGNDEQYF
TGTGCCGCGGATCGGACAGGGAACGACGAGCAGTACTTC
>TRBD1|NA|TRBV15|TRBJ1-1
CATRQGRTEAFF
TGTGCCACGCGACAGGGGCGAACTGAAGCTTTCTTT
>TRBD2|few|TRBV4-2|TRBJ2-1
CASSQDRTSGRAVDEQFF
TGTGCCAGCAGCCAAGACAGGACTAGCGGGAGGGCCGTCGATGAGCAGTTCTTC
>NA|NA|TRBV7-9|TRBJ1-2
CASSLGDSGYGYTF
TGTGCCAGCAGCTTAGGAGACAGTGGCTATGGCTACACCTTC
>NA|NA|TRBV11-2|TRBJ2-7
CASIPVPGSYEQYF
TGTGCCAGTATTCCGGTCCCGGGATCCTACGAGCAGTACTTC
>TRBD1|NA|TRBV6-6|TRBJ1-4
CASSRQGENEKLFF
TGTGCCAGCAGTAGACAGGGCGAGAATGAAAAACTGTTTTTT
>NA|NA|TRBV4-1|TRBJ2-7
CASSQDHSSLSSYEQYF
TGCGCCAGCAGCCAAGACCATAGCTCCCTCAGCTCCTACGAGCAGTACTTC
>NA|NA|TRBV2|TRBJ2-7
CASSEGVDYIEQYF
TGTGCCAGCAGTGAAGGGGTAGACTATATCGAGCAGTACTTC